The sequence of this T cell receptor (beta chain) was determined in a study of cytomegalovirus exposure and HLA in healthy donors. Study-level points and caveats: Specificity of three CMV-associated chains for CMV antigens was verified in vitro. The authors judged a highly shared variant cluster likely a sequencing artifact.

The junction had 7 bases not matched to a gene; V was cut back by 0 bases and J by 6 bases. Germline V lookup: CDR1 SGHRS, CDR2 YFSETQ. This CDR3 has 15 amino acids. As to this clone: Its target is not known.

Use of 60 Vbeta and 13 Jbeta primers characterized the PCR. Clones were sequenced by immunoSEQ multiplex PCR, and TCRdb holds only the in-frame ones, with some missing. The repertoire holds 74,000 or so clones, over 70% seen once, with approximately 20% in the top ten. Sequences were obtained from PBMCs. This clonotype originated in a woman aged 40 to 50 in good health and CMV-seropositive. The chain is built from TRBV5-1 and TRBJ2-5; 8 nucleotides match TRBD1. DNA for the CDR3: TGCGCCAGCAGCTTGGTTACAGGGGGAAGTCAGACCCAGTACTTC. This sequence encodes CASSLVTGGSQTQYF.